The 21 T cell receptor beta chains in this list originate from one sample, sequenced in a study of human T cells and chemical hapten exposure. Time point described: patch test 2, 6 weeks after DPC sensitization. Documented treatment: therapeutic diphenylcyclopropenone sensitization with weekly scalp DPC. TCRdb re-called the RACE reads with MiXCR, one entry per CDR3 protein. Of 110,000 to 150,000 distinct CDR3 sequences listed, 10% to 15% are singletons. Specimen: whole blood, collected in connection with sensitization to the hapten diphenylcyclopropenone (DPC). The receptors shown here come from a woman aged 45-65 years with alopecia areata. Some clones in this sample may be carry-over from other donors' samples.

This clonotype was recorded many times. The chain joins TRBV27 to TRBJ2-5; TRBD2 might be the D (5 bases). With 1 base removed from V and 3 bases from J, the gap between germline ends came to 12 bases. This CDR3 has 15 amino acids. Looked up from germline, CDR1 is MNHEY and CDR2 is SMNVEV (reference sequence). The CDR3, as DNA: TGTGCCAGCAGTTTATGGCTAGCTGACGAAGAGACCCAGTACTTC. The encoded protein is CASSLWLADEETQYF.

The J gene is TRBJ2-5, the V gene TRBV21-1. TRBV21-1 is a listed pseudogene. CDR3 length equals 14 residues. The CDR3 DNA reads as TGTGCCAGCAGCAAGGCCTTCACGAAGGAGACCCAGTACTTC. The encoded protein is CASSKAFTKETQYF.

This clonotype was recorded many times. The chain employs TRBV7-9 and TRBJ2-1; 8 bases map to TRBD2. V shed 11 bases and J 5 bases; nucleotides not matched to a gene: 8. The CDR3 sequence is 13 residues long. From germline, CDR1 is SEHNR and CDR2 FQNEAQ (reference sequence). The CDR3 DNA reads TGTGCCTCGGTCACGGGAGGGCACAATGAGCAGTTCTTC. Protein: CASVTGGHNEQFF.

CDR3 DNA: TGTGCCATCGCGGAGCGGCCCACAGATACGCAGTATTTT. Translation: CAIAERPTDTQYF. The genes are TRBV11-1 and TRBJ2-3, with D tentatively TRBD2 (5 bases). V was clipped by 10 bases and J by 2 bases, with 13 bases between them. CDR3 size: 13 residues. Germline-derived CDR1 and CDR2 are SGHAT and FQDESV (reference sequence).

The genes are TRBV27 and TRBJ2-7; TRBD1 matches at 9 bases. Unmatched junction bases numbered 8, after V lost 2 bases and J lost 6 bases. The CDR3 has 15 residues. CDR1 and CDR2 (germline): MNHEY, SMNVEV (reference sequence). The CDR3 DNA is TGTGCCAGCAGTTTAGCCCCGGGACAGGGAGCCGAGCAGTACTTC. Translated, it gives CASSLAPGQGAEQYF.

This clonotype showed up just a few times. The rearrangement uses TRBV12-3 or TRBV12-4 and TRBJ1-6; no reliable D call. Between the trimmed V and J ends, which lost 2 bases and 5 bases, there was a span of 7 bases. This CDR3 region has 14 residues. The CDR3 region has the DNA TGTGCCAGCAGTTTATCCAGCAATAATTCACCCCTCCACTTT. This translates into CASSLSSNNSPLHF.

This clonotype was seen only a few times. The chain employs TRBV2 and TRBJ2-7; D not resolved. Germline V gene data show CDR1 as SNHLY and CDR2 as FYNNEI. CDR3 length equals 11 residues. Trimming took off 6 bases at V and 4 bases at J, with 7 bases between the two ends. CDR3 in DNA: TGTGCCAGCAGGGTCTTATACGAGCAGTACTTC. Translating gives CASRVLYEQYF.

The rearrangement uses TRBV30 and TRBJ2-3; the D gene is possibly TRBD2 (5 bases). CDR1 is GTSNPN, CDR2 SVGIG, per germline (reference sequence). Trimming removed 3 bases from V and 6 bases from J, with 13 bases in between. The CDR3 is 13 amino acids. The CDR3 reads CAWRRDPWDTQYF. The CDR3 DNA reads TGTGCCTGGAGACGGGATCCGTGGGATACGCAGTATTTT.

The V and J genes are TRBV3-1 and TRBJ2-7; unclear D gene. V was pared by 2 bases and J by 6 bases, with 17 bases between. The CDR3 contains 15 residues. Germline loops: CDR1 LGHDT, CDR2 YNNKEL (reference sequence). The CDR3 coding sequence is TGTGCCAGCAGCCAAAGGAGCACAGTAACCCGCGAGCAGTACTTC. Its translation: CASSQRSTVTREQYF.

A few counts support this clonotype. The genes are TRBV9 and TRBJ2-1; no clear D. Germline CDR1 reads SGDLS; CDR2 reads YYNGEE. Trimming shortened V by 2 bases and J by 3 bases, and 6 bases separated the two germline ends. The CDR3 totals 13 residues. As DNA, the CDR3 is TGTGCCAGCAGCGTGCCAGGCTACAATGAGCAGTTCTTC. It specifies CASSVPGYNEQFF.

This clonotype occurred many times. The chain uses TRBV20-1 and TRBJ2-7; TRBD2 aligns across 10 bases. V was clipped by 3 bases and J by 4 bases; unmatched bases: 6. The CDR3 runs 14 residues. Germline V gives CDR1 DFQATT, CDR2 SNEGSKA (reference sequence). CDR3 protein: CSASVSGRYYEQYF. For the CDR3, the DNA is TGCAGTGCTAGTGTTAGCGGGAGGTATTACGAGCAGTACTTC.

The chain carries TRBV6-6 and TRBJ2-1, with 11 bases identical to TRBD2. V shed 2 bases and J 7 bases; nucleotides not matched to a gene: 7. The V gene's germline CDR1 is MNHNY and CDR2 SVGAGI (reference sequence). This CDR3 spans 16 amino acids. The CDR3 bases are TGTGCCAGCAGTTACGGGACTAGCGGACAGGGGAATGAGCAGTTCTTC. This codes for CASSYGTSGQGNEQFF.

This clonotype came up many times. This sequence joins TRBV5-1 and TRBJ2-7; no clear D gene. This CDR3 spans 12 amino acids. Trimming removed 0 bases from V and 4 bases from J, with 5 bases in between. Germline CDR1 SGHRS, CDR2 YFSETQ. CDR3 region: CASSLGKYEQYF. CDR3 nucleotides: TGCGCCAGCAGCTTGGGTAAATACGAGCAGTACTTC. The entire variable domain, with the rest obtained from reference TRBV5-1 and TRBJ2-7, is as follows: KAGVTQTPRYLIKTRGQQVTLSCSPISGHRSVSWYQQTPGQGLQFLFEYFSETQRNKGNFPGRFSGRQFSNSRSEMNVSTLELGDSALYLCASSLGKYEQYFGPGTRLTVT.

In this sample, this clonotype turned up many times. V is TRBV7-2 and J is TRBJ2-5; D is possibly TRBD1 or TRBD2 (5 bases each). V was cut by 4 bases and J by 10 bases, with 13 bases left in between. This CDR3 has 12 amino acids. Germline V gene data show CDR1 as SGHTA and CDR2 as FQGNSA. CDR3 DNA: TGTGCCAGCAGCTCGGGACCCCCGGGCCAGTACTTC. It translates to CASSSGPPGQYF.

This clonotype was observed many times. The DNA for the CDR3 is TGCGCCAGCAGTTTCGGGAGCTCTGGAAACACCATATATTTT. It is translated as CASSFGSSGNTIYF. The chain couples TRBV5-1 to TRBJ1-3; D is ambiguous. Trimming removed 5 bases at V and 0 bases at J, with 9 bases between. This CDR3 has 14 amino acids. Germline V gene lookup returns CDR1 SGHRS and CDR2 YFSETQ.

This clonotype appeared a few times. The gene calls are TRBV20-1 and TRBJ2-3, with D perhaps being TRBD1 or TRBD2 (5 bases each). V gave up 5 bases and J gave up 4 bases, with 19 bases separating them. Germline lookup yields CDR1 DFQATT and CDR2 SNEGSKA (reference sequence). This CDR3 is built from 15 residues. Here the CDR3 reads CSAVDGDGSADTQYF. The CDR3 DNA reads as TGCAGTGCTGTCGATGGGGACGGTAGCGCAGATACGCAGTATTTT.

The CDR3 is CASGTQWGTDTQYF. CDR3 nucleotides: TGTGCCAGCGGCACCCAATGGGGCACAGATACGCAGTATTTT. V usage is TRBV7-2 and J usage is TRBJ2-3; D is undetermined. The germline gives CDR1 SGHTA, CDR2 FQGNSA. V shed 8 bases and J shed 1 base, with 13 bases lying between them. This CDR3 has 14 amino acids.

The chain carries TRBV11-2 and TRBJ2-6, with 8 bases aligning to TRBD1. CDR3 length equals 17 residues. J was trimmed by 4 bases and V by 4 bases; bases with no gene match: 9. The germline gives CDR1 SGHAT, CDR2 FQNNGV. The CDR3 reads CASSSTGVTTGANVLTF. Written as DNA, the CDR3 is TGTGCCAGCAGCTCGACAGGGGTTACGACCGGGGCCAACGTCCTGACTTTC.

This clonotype turned up a few times. The rearrangement uses TRBV25-1 and TRBJ2-4; 9 nucleotides agree with TRBD1. Germline V CDR1 and CDR2: MGHDK, SYGVNS. This CDR3 spans 18 amino acids. The junction had 14 bases not matched to a gene; V was cut back by 5 bases and J by 3 bases. Here the CDR3 DNA reads TGTGCCAGCAGTCATAAACTCGGGACAGGGATGGGCAAAAACATTCAGTACTTC. This codes for CASSHKLGTGMGKNIQYF. The complete variable domain, with remaining parts taken from reference TRBV25-1 and TRBJ2-4, reads EADIYQTPRYLVIGTGKKITLECSQTMGHDKMYWYQQDPGMELHLIHYSYGVNSTEKGDLSSESTVSRIRTEHFPLTLESARPSHTSQYLCASSHKLGTGMGKNIQYFGAGTRLSVL.

In this sample, this clonotype turned up a few times. The V call is TRBV4-3, the J call TRBJ2-6; D call uncertain. V was cut by 4 bases and J by 0 bases, with 10 bases left in between. The CDR3 is 16 amino acids. Germline values: CDR1 LGHNA, CDR2 YSLEER. CDR3 coding DNA: TGCGCCAGCAGCCGAACTCTAAGCTCTGGGGCCAACGTCCTGACTTTC. It encodes CASSRTLSSGANVLTF.

Only a few counts were recorded for this clonotype. The chain uses TRBV28 and TRBJ1-6, with D uncertain. The V end lost 2 bases, the J end lost 10 bases, and 3 bases lay between the germline ends. The germline CDR1 and CDR2 sequences are MDHEN and SYDVKM. The CDR3 runs 11 residues. The CDR3 DNA reads as TGTGCCAGCAGTTTACAATCACCCCTCCACTTT. Its protein product is CASSLQSPLHF.